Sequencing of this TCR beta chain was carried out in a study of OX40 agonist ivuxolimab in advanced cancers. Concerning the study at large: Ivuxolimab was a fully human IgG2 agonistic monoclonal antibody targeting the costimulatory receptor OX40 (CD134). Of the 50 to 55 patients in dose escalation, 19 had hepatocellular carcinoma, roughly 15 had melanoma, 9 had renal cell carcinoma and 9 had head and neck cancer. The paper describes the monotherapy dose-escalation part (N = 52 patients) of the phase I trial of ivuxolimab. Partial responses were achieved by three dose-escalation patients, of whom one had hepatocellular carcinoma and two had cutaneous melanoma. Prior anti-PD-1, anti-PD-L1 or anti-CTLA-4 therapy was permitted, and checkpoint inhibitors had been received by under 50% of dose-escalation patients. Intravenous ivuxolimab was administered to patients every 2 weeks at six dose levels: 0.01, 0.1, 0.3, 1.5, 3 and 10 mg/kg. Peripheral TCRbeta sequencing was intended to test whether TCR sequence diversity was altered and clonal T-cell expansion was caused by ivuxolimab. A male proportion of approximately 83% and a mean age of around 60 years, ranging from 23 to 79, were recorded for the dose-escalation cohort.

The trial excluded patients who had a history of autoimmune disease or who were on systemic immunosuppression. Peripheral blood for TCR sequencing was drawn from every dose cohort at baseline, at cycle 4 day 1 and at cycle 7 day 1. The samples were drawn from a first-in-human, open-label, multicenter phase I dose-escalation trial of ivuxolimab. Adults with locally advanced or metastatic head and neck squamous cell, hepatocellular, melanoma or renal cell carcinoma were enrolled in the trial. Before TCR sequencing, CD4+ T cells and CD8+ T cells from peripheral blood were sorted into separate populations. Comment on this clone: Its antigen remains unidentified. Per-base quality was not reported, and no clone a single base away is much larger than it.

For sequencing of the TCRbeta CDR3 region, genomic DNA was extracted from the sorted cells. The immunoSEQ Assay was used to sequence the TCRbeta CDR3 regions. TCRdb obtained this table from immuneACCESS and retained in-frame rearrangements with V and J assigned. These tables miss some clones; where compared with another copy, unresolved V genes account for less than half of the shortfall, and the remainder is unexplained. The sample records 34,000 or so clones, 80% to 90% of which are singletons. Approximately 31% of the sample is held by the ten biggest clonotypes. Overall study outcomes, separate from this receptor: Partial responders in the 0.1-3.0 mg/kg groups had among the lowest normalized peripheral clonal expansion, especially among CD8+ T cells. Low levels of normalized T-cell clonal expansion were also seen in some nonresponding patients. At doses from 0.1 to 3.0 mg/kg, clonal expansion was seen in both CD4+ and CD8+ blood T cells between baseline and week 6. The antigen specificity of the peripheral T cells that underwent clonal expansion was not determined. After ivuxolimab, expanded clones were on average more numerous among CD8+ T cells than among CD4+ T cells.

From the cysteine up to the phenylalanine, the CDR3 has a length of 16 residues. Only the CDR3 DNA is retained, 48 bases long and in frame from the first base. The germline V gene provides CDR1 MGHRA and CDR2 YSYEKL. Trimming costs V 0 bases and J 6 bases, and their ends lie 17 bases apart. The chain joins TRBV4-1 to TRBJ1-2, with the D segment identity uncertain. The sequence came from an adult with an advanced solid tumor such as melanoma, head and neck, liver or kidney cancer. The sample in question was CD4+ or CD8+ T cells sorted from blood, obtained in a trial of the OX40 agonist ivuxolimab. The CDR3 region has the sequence CASSQEVSLTVDGYTF. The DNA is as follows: TGCGCCAGCAGCCAAGAAGTTTCATTGACGGTTGATGGCTACACCTTC.